Listed here are 29 T cell receptor beta chains from one sample, sequenced in a study of memory CD4+ T cells and cytomegalovirus serostatus. Method: immunoSEQ multiplex PCR; TCRdb's copy keeps in-frame clones and lacks some. The sample contains some 80,000 clones, 65% to 85% of which appear only once. Single viable CD3+CD4+CD8-CD45RO+ cells were sorted as the memory CD4+ T cells. Source material: memory CD4+ T cells from blood. The receptors originated from an adult in good health and CMV-seronegative.

This clone was observed a single time. V is TRBV27 and J is TRBJ1-2, with TRBD1 matching over 7 bases. CDR1 MNHEY and CDR2 SMNVEV come from the germline V gene (reference sequence). Unmatched junction bases numbered 14, after V lost 7 bases and J lost 9 bases. The CDR3 totals 14 residues. CDR3 bases: TGTGCCAGCACCTTTTCAAACAGGGGACCCAGCTACACCTTC. Translated: CASTFSNRGPSYTF.

This rearrangement joins TRBV5-4 to TRBJ2-5; 10 positions match TRBD1. V gave up 4 bases and J gave up 3 bases; unmatched junction bases: 3. Germline V gives CDR1 SGHNT, CDR2 YYREEE (reference sequence). The CDR3 runs to 14 residues. CDR3 nucleotide sequence: TGTGCCAGCAGCCGACAGGGGGCTGAAGAGACCCAGTACTTC. Amino acids: CASSRQGAEETQYF.

This clone was seen a few times. The gene calls are TRBV15 and TRBJ1-2; D possibly corresponds to TRBD1 (5 bases). V was cut by 3 bases and J by 2 bases, with 13 bases left in between. CDR3 length: 15 residues. Germline V gene sequence: CDR1 LNHNV, CDR2 YYDKDF (reference sequence). CDR3 protein: CATSSRFGGNYGYTF. CDR3 DNA sequence: TGTGCCACCAGCAGTCGTTTCGGGGGGAACTATGGCTACACCTTC. Drawing the rest from reference TRBV15 and TRBJ1-2, the complete variable domain is DAMVIQNPRYQVTQFGKPVTLSCSQTLNHNVMYWYQQKSSQAPKLLFHYYDKDFNNEADTPDNFQSRRPNTSFCFLDIRSPGLGDTAMYLCATSSRFGGNYGYTFGSGTRLTVV.

This sequence joins TRBV7-3 and TRBJ1-2, with D unresolved. CDR1 and CDR2 from the germline V gene are SGHTA and FQGTGA. This CDR3 is built from 13 residues. The V end lost 3 bases, the J end lost 8 bases, and 13 bases lay between the germline ends. CDR3 region: CASSLPDREGYTF. Here the CDR3 DNA reads TGTGCCAGCAGCTTGCCAGATCGGGAAGGCTACACCTTC.

This clone was detected only once. The chain uses TRBV6-1 and TRBJ1-3; 9 positions match TRBD1. The CDR3 consists of 13 residues. Germline trimming cut 8 bases from V and 6 bases from J; bases unmatched to any gene: 5. The germline CDR1 and CDR2 sequences are MNHNS and SASEGT. This CDR3 is CASWDRVVNTIYF. CDR3 DNA sequence: TGTGCCAGCTGGGACAGGGTAGTAAACACCATATATTTT.

This chain links TRBV6-5 with TRBJ2-1; D is perhaps TRBD2 (5 bases). The V end lost 5 bases, the J end lost 12 bases, and 11 bases lay between the germline ends. CDR1 is MNHEY, CDR2 SVGAGI, per germline. The CDR3 sequence is 11 residues long. In DNA, the CDR3 is TGTGCCAGCAGTCCGGGGATTCGGCAGTTCTTC. Encoded protein: CASSPGIRQFF.

The chain is built from TRBV19 and TRBJ1-1, with D unresolved. Deletions cut 3 bases from V and 10 bases from J, with 12 bases between. CDR1 is LNHDA, CDR2 SQIVND, per germline (reference sequence). The CDR3 has 12 residues. The CDR3 loop reads CASSIPGRGAFF. The DNA for the CDR3 is TGTGCCAGTAGTATCCCGGGTCGCGGAGCTTTCTTT.

CDR3 amino acids: CASSLQGEYGYTF. CDR3 in DNA: TGTGCCAGCAGCCTTCAGGGGGAATATGGCTACACCTTC. The chain has TRBV7-3 and TRBJ1-2; TRBD1 matches at 7 bases. There are 13 residues in the CDR3. V lost 5 bases to trimming and J lost 5 bases; unmatched junction nucleotides: 5. Germline V gene sequence: CDR1 SGHTA, CDR2 FQGTGA.

V and J are TRBV5-5 and TRBJ1-1, with unresolved D. The CDR3 runs 13 residues. Deletions cut 0 bases from V and 3 bases from J, with 6 bases between. Germline CDR1 SGHKS, CDR2 YYEKEE (reference sequence). The CDR3 spells CASSLVIDTEAFF. The CDR3, as DNA: TGTGCCAGCAGCTTGGTGATCGACACTGAAGCTTTCTTT.

This clone was recorded a few times. The chain recombines TRBV20-1 with TRBJ1-1; D gene ambiguous. This CDR3 spans 11 amino acids. Germline V gene lookup returns CDR1 DFQATT and CDR2 SNEGSKA (reference sequence). The V end lost 3 bases, the J end lost 6 bases, and 8 bases lay between the germline ends. The CDR3, as DNA: TGCAGTGCTAGCCCCGGCGCTGAAGCTTTCTTT. Encoded protein: CSASPGAEAFF.

The V and J genes are TRBV6-5 and TRBJ1-1, with D unclear. V lost 4 bases to trimming and J lost 1 base, with 7 bases between them. The CDR3 consists of 13 residues. CDR1 is MNHEY and CDR2 is SVGAGI in the germline V gene. This chain's CDR3 is CASSFRGNTEAFF. Written as DNA, the CDR3 is TGTGCCAGCAGTTTCAGAGGGAACACTGAAGCTTTCTTT.

The chain is built from TRBV27 and TRBJ1-6, with D perhaps matching TRBD1 (5 bases). Germline loops: CDR1 MNHEY, CDR2 SMNVEV (reference sequence). This CDR3 contains 14 residues. V dropped 6 bases and J dropped 6 bases, with 12 bases sitting between them. The CDR3 region has the DNA TGTGCCAGCAGCCGGGACCGTGGTAATTCACCCCTCCACTTT. It encodes CASSRDRGNSPLHF.

The chain couples TRBV9 to TRBJ1-5; 11 positions agree with TRBD1. The V segment lost 4 bases and the J segment 1 base; nucleotides outside the gene matches: 4. The CDR3 runs to 16 residues. Looked up from germline, CDR1 is SGDLS and CDR2 is YYNGEE. CDR3 coding DNA: TGTGCCAGCAGCCCAGGACAGGGGGCGAGCAATCAGCCCCAGCATTTT. It yields the protein CASSPGQGASNQPQHF. The full variable domain, rest sourced from reference TRBV9 and TRBJ1-5, is DSGVTQTPKHLITATGQRVTLRCSPRSGDLSVYWYQQSLDQGLQFLIQYYNGEERAKGNILERFSAQQFPDLHSELNLSSLELGDSALYFCASSPGQGASNQPQHFGDGTRLSIL.

This chain links TRBV10-2 with TRBJ1-2, with 9 positions matching TRBD1. The CDR3 spans 15 residues. The germline gives CDR1 WSHSY, CDR2 SAAADI. V shed 8 bases, J shed 5 bases, and the junction held 12 bases outside the gene matches. CDR3 amino acids: CASRDLGQGGYGYTF. The CDR3 DNA follows: TGCGCCAGCCGAGACTTGGGACAGGGAGGGTATGGCTACACCTTC.

This rearrangement joins TRBV30 to TRBJ2-5, with D uncertain. The CDR3 has 12 amino acids. CDR1 and CDR2 (germline): GTSNPN, SVGIG (reference sequence). The ends were cut back, 0 bases at V and 5 bases at J, with 7 bases in the middle. CDR3 amino acids: CAWSVHKETQYF. The CDR3 nucleotides are TGTGCCTGGAGTGTACATAAGGAGACCCAGTACTTC.

This clone was seen more than once but under ten times. V gene TRBV28 combines with J gene TRBJ1-5; the D is unclear. The CDR3 spans 14 residues. Looked up from germline, CDR1 is MDHEN and CDR2 is SYDVKM. Between the trimmed V and J ends, which lost 6 bases and 3 bases, there was a span of 12 bases. The CDR3 sequence is CASSLERYNQPQHF. As DNA, the CDR3 is TGTGCCAGCAGCCTAGAACGGTACAATCAGCCCCAGCATTTT.

CDR3 sequence (DNA): TGTGCCAGCAGCTTAGCTAGGTATGAGCAGTTCTTC. Its translation: CASSLARYEQFF. The V gene is TRBV7-9, the J gene TRBJ2-1; no firm D call. The germline V and J ends were trimmed by 0 bases and 8 bases, with 5 bases remaining between them. The CDR3 consists of 12 residues. Germline lookup yields CDR1 SEHNR and CDR2 FQNEAQ (reference sequence).

This clone was recorded once. The chain couples TRBV18 to TRBJ1-1, with D maybe TRBD1 (6 bases). Trimming removed 1 base at V and 4 bases at J, with 16 bases between. The CDR3 consists of 16 residues. Germline V gene data show CDR1 as KGHSH and CDR2 as LQKENI. The CDR3 spells CASSPRAGVEGTEAFF. CDR3 sequence (DNA): TGTGCCAGCTCACCACGGGCAGGGGTGGAGGGCACTGAAGCTTTCTTT.

The chain is built from TRBV28 and TRBJ2-3, with D possibly matching TRBD1 (6 bases). Trimming stripped 6 bases from V and 6 bases from J, with 16 bases between. The CDR3 loop spans 14 amino acids. CDR1 and CDR2 (germline): MDHEN, SYDVKM. CDR3 region: CASSPQQGTDTQYF. The CDR3 DNA reads as TGTGCCAGCAGCCCTCAACAGGGAACGGATACGCAGTATTTT.

This sequence joins TRBV10-2 and TRBJ2-1; 8 bases align to TRBD2. From germline, CDR1 is WSHSY and CDR2 SAAADI. With 9 bases clipped from V and 10 bases from J, the junction kept 5 bases outside the gene matches. There are 11 residues in the CDR3. CDR3 amino acids: CASSGGVEQFF. The CDR3 coding sequence is TGCGCCAGTTCGGGGGGGGTAGAGCAGTTCTTC.

This clone occurred a few times. J is TRBJ2-7 and V is TRBV11-2; a weak D match, TRBD2 (5 bases). Germline CDR1 SGHAT, CDR2 FQNNGV. CDR3 length: 14 amino acids. Trimming shortened V by 5 bases and J by 2 bases, and 13 bases separated the two germline ends. CDR3 region: CASSPRVTTYEQYF. CDR3 DNA: TGTGCCAGCAGCCCGAGGGTGACTACCTACGAGCAGTACTTC. Complete variable domain (other parts from reference TRBV11-2 and TRBJ2-7): EAGVAQSPRYKIIEKRQSVAFWCNPISGHATLYWYQQILGQGPKLLIQFQNNGVVDDSQLPKDRFSAERLKGVDSTLKIQPAKLEDSAVYLCASSPRVTTYEQYFGPGTRLTVT.

V and J are TRBV2 and TRBJ1-1, with D perhaps matching TRBD1 (5 bases). The CDR3 runs to 13 residues. From germline, CDR1 is SNHLY and CDR2 FYNNEI. Deletions cut 7 bases from V and 0 bases from J, with 9 bases between. CDR3 nucleotide sequence: TGTGCCAGCACCAGGGACCTGAACACTGAAGCTTTCTTT. Translating gives CASTRDLNTEAFF. Using reference TRBV2 and TRBJ1-1 for the parts outside the CDR3, the full variable domain is EPEVTQTPSHQVTQMGQEVILRCVPISNHLYFYWYRQILGQKVEFLVSFYNNEISEKSEIFDDQFSVERPDGSNFTLKIRSTKLEDSAMYFCASTRDLNTEAFFGQGTRLTVV.

This sequence joins TRBV6-5 and TRBJ1-1, with D unclear. The CDR3 length is 15 residues. The V and J ends lost 2 bases and 1 base respectively, with 11 bases between them. Germline CDR1 reads MNHEY; CDR2 reads SVGAGI. For the CDR3, the DNA is TGTGCCAGCAGTTACGTGACTGACGGGAACACTGAAGCTTTCTTT. This codes for CASSYVTDGNTEAFF.

By share, this clone ranks as medium-sized (0.01 to 0.1%). The V gene is TRBV10-1, the J gene TRBJ1-5, with TRBD1 matching 7 bases. Per germline, CDR1 WNHNN and CDR2 SYGVQD (reference sequence). The trim removed 7 bases at V and 0 bases at J, leaving 9 bases unmatched. This CDR3 region has 16 residues. The CDR3 protein is CASKRDRPHSNQPQHF. DNA for the CDR3: TGCGCCAGCAAACGGGACAGACCGCATAGCAATCAGCCCCAGCATTTT.

The genes are TRBV7-2 and TRBJ1-2; 7 bases agree with TRBD1. CDR3 length: 16 residues. The trim removed 1 base at V and 3 bases at J, leaving 8 bases unmatched. Germline CDR1 reads SGHTA; CDR2 reads FQGNSA. The CDR3 coding sequence is TGTGCCAGCAGCTTAGACGCAGGGGGGTTGCACTATGGCTACACCTTC. This translates into CASSLDAGGLHYGYTF.

V gene TRBV5-8 combines with J gene TRBJ2-5; TRBD1 matches 11 bases. The CDR3 has 14 residues. V was pared by 3 bases and J by 5 bases, with 3 bases of the junction left unmatched. The germline V gene encodes CDR1 SGHTS and CDR2 YDEGEE. CDR3 bases: TGTGCCAGCAGCTCGGACAGGGGGCTGGAGACCCAGTACTTC. Residues: CASSSDRGLETQYF. Looking up the rest from reference TRBV5-8 and TRBJ2-5 gives the full variable domain: EAGVTQSPTHLIKTRGQQATLRCSPISGHTSVYWYQQALGLGLQFLLWYDEGEERNRGNFPPRFSGRQFPNYSSELNVNALELEDSALYLCASSSDRGLETQYFGPGTRLLVL.

V and J are TRBV7-9 and TRBJ2-1; TRBD2 might be the D (6 bases). Germline lookup yields CDR1 SEHNR and CDR2 FQNEAQ (reference sequence). The length of the CDR3 is 14 residues. Trimming took 6 bases from V and 4 from J, leaving 13 bases between them. The CDR3 is CASSTSRGYNEQFF. The CDR3 nucleotides read TGTGCCAGCAGTACCTCCCGGGGGTACAATGAGCAGTTCTTC. Using reference TRBV7-9 and TRBJ2-1 for the parts outside the CDR3, the full variable domain is DTGVSQNPRHKITKRGQNVTFRCDPISEHNRLYWYRQTLGQGPEFLTYFQNEAQLEKSRLLSDRFSAERPKGSFSTLEIQRTEQGDSAMYLCASSTSRGYNEQFFGPGTRLTVL.

This clone was counted only a few times. V usage is TRBV6-6 and J usage is TRBJ1-2; D call uncertain. Germline assignment: CDR1 MNHNY and CDR2 SVGAGI (reference sequence). CDR3 size: 13 residues. Trimming shortened V by 11 bases and J by 4 bases, and 17 bases separated the two germline ends. The CDR3, as DNA: TGTGCCGTCCTGCGCATACGACTCTATGGCTACACCTTC. Translation: CAVLRIRLYGYTF.

The rearrangement joins TRBV9 to TRBJ1-6; 7 bases match TRBD1. The ends lost 4 bases at V and 8 bases at J; junction bases unmatched: 15. This CDR3 is 17 amino acids long. The germline gives CDR1 SGDLS, CDR2 YYNGEE. CDR3 sequence: CASSSTLLTGMHSPLHF. The CDR3 DNA is TGTGCCAGCAGCTCGACTCTCCTGACAGGGATGCATTCACCCCTCCACTTT. The full variable domain, with the rest looked up from reference TRBV9 and TRBJ1-6, is DSGVTQTPKHLITATGQRVTLRCSPRSGDLSVYWYQQSLDQGLQFLIQYYNGEERAKGNILERFSAQQFPDLHSELNLSSLELGDSALYFCASSSTLLTGMHSPLHFGNGTRLTVT.